This passage covers 32 T cell receptor beta chains from one sample sequenced in a study of T cells in Graves' hyperthyroidism and ophthalmopathy. Amplified TCR beta CDR3 regions came from RNA transcripts. A set of HTBI primers served as the primers for a first-round RT-PCR of the TCR CDR3. TCRdb analysed the multiplex PCR reads with MiXCR anew, one entry per CDR3 protein. The table has approximately 200,000 distinct CDR3 sequences, approximately 16% seen once. Specimen: blood. These receptors originate from a man aged 40-49 years with Graves' hyperthyroidism.

This clonotype was picked up one time. The V gene is TRBV6-5, the J gene TRBJ1-2; possibly TRBD1 for D (5 bases). V was shortened by 2 bases and J by 4 bases, with 20 bases between the two germline ends. The CDR3 runs to 17 residues. CDR1 and CDR2 from the germline V gene are MNHEY and SVGAGI. CDR3 nucleotide sequence: TGTGCCAGCAGTTACGCTTCTTGGGTGGGACTGCGCTATGGCTACACCTTC. Protein: CASSYASWVGLRYGYTF.

This clonotype has a handful of counts. The genes are TRBV2 and TRBJ2-1, with D possibly being TRBD2 (6 bases). From germline, CDR1 is SNHLY and CDR2 FYNNEI. V was cut by 5 bases and J by 9 bases, with 20 bases left in between. This CDR3 has 15 amino acids. The CDR3 spells CASSRISGSQGEQFF. CDR3 nucleotides: TGTGCCAGCAGTCGAATCTCCGGGAGCCAGGGTGAGCAGTTCTTC. Complete variable domain (other parts from reference TRBV2 and TRBJ2-1): EPEVTQTPSHQVTQMGQEVILRCVPISNHLYFYWYRQILGQKVEFLVSFYNNEISEKSEIFDDQFSVERPDGSNFTLKIRSTKLEDSAMYFCASSRISGSQGEQFFGPGTRLTVL.

A few counts support this clonotype. The V gene is TRBV29-1, the J gene TRBJ1-1; perhaps TRBD1 as D (5 bases). This CDR3 has 13 amino acids. From germline, CDR1 is SQVTM and CDR2 ANQGSEA. V shed 5 bases and J shed 4 bases, with 14 bases lying between them. CDR3 residues: CSVSWGGATEAFF. The CDR3 coding sequence is TGCAGCGTTTCATGGGGGGGTGCCACTGAAGCTTTCTTT.

Ten or more counts support this clonotype. V gene TRBV20-1 combines with J gene TRBJ2-7; D possibly uses TRBD1 or TRBD2 (5 bases each). Germline V gene lookup returns CDR1 DFQATT and CDR2 SNEGSKA (reference sequence). The CDR3 runs 15 residues. Trimming took off 5 bases at V and 3 bases at J, with 20 bases between the two ends. CDR3 in amino acids: CSAGSIQDPDYEQYF. Here the CDR3 DNA reads TGCAGTGCTGGGAGCATACAGGACCCAGACTACGAGCAGTACTTC.

This clonotype was recorded many times. The chain combines TRBV7-8 with TRBJ2-2; 8 nucleotides align to TRBD2. The germline gives CDR1 SGHVS, CDR2 FQNEAQ. V dropped 4 bases and J dropped 0; count of bases not matched to a gene: 4. The CDR3 is made up of 16 amino acids. CDR3 sequence: CASSSLREANTGELFF. The CDR3 DNA reads as TGTGCCAGCAGCTCCTTGCGGGAGGCGAACACCGGGGAGCTGTTTTTT.

The gene calls are TRBV4-1 and TRBJ2-7; 7 bases match TRBD1. Germline V CDR1 and CDR2: MGHRA, YSYEKL. There are 15 residues in the CDR3. With V trimmed by 0 bases and J by 2 bases, 4 bases remained unmatched. The CDR3 is CASSQEGDSPYEQYF. The CDR3, as DNA: TGCGCCAGCAGCCAAGAGGGGGACAGTCCCTACGAGCAGTACTTC.

The gene calls are TRBV7-2 and TRBJ2-1; the D gene is possibly TRBD2 (7 bases). The CDR3 runs 16 residues. Germline V gene lookup returns CDR1 SGHTA and CDR2 FQGNSA. V was cut by 1 base and J by 6 bases, with 16 bases left in between. The CDR3 loop is CASSLGSGTSSNEQFF. CDR3 nucleotide sequence: TGTGCCAGCAGCTTAGGCAGCGGGACATCGAGCAATGAGCAGTTCTTC.

This clonotype was found many times. The V call is TRBV7-9, the J call TRBJ1-2; no clear D gene. Between the trimmed V and J ends, which lost 1 base and 8 bases, there was a span of 5 bases. Germline V gives CDR1 SEHNR, CDR2 FQNEAQ (reference sequence). The CDR3 has 11 amino acids. CDR3 coding DNA: TGTGCCAGCAGCTTAGTGGGCGGCTACACCTTC. Protein: CASSLVGGYTF.

This clonotype was counted at least ten times. The rearrangement uses TRBV20-1 and TRBJ2-3; 11 nucleotides match TRBD2. Germline V lookup: CDR1 DFQATT, CDR2 SNEGSKA (reference sequence). The CDR3 consists of 16 residues. V trimming: 0 bases; J trimming: 9 bases; junction bases outside the gene matches: 11. The CDR3 sequence: CSARDRISLAGGTQYF. The CDR3 DNA reads as TGCAGTGCTAGAGATAGAATCTCGCTAGCGGGGGGCACGCAGTATTTT.

The chain links TRBV6-6 to TRBJ1-2; D gene unclear. Trimming removed 0 bases from V and 2 bases from J, with 10 bases in between. The CDR3 contains 15 residues. Germline V gives CDR1 MNHNY, CDR2 SVGAGI (reference sequence). In DNA form, the CDR3 reads TGTGCCAGCAGTTACTCGACTGTCAGCAACTATGGCTACACCTTC. Its translation: CASSYSTVSNYGYTF.

In this sample, this clonotype turned up a few times. The V call is TRBV10-1, the J call TRBJ1-4, with 7 nucleotides matching TRBD1. The CDR3 runs to 16 residues. The V segment lost 3 bases and the J segment 8 bases; nucleotides outside the gene matches: 12. CDR1 is WNHNN and CDR2 is SYGVQD in the germline V gene (reference sequence). DNA of the CDR3: TGCGCCAGCAGTGAATGGACAGGACCTTGGCTCGAAAAACTGTTTTTT. Translated, it gives CASSEWTGPWLEKLFF.

The table lists this clonotype with many counts. The chain is built from TRBV15 and TRBJ1-6, with D unclear. Trimming left V 0 bases short and J 14 bases short, with 11 bases between. This CDR3 region has 13 residues. CDR1 is LNHNV and CDR2 is YYDKDF in the germline V gene (reference sequence). The CDR3: CATSRDHRPALHF. The CDR3 nucleotides are TGTGCCACCAGCAGAGATCATCGACCGGCCCTCCACTTT. Based on the CDR3 plus reference TRBV15 and TRBJ1-6, the full variable domain is DAMVIQNPRYQVTQFGKPVTLSCSQTLNHNVMYWYQQKSSQAPKLLFHYYDKDFNNEADTPDNFQSRRPNTSFCFLDIRSPGLGDTAMYLCATSRDHRPALHFGNGTRLTVT.

The chain uses TRBV27 and TRBJ1-1; the D is unclear. V gave up 3 bases and J gave up 3 bases, with 11 bases separating them. Germline V lookup: CDR1 MNHEY, CDR2 SMNVEV (reference sequence). The CDR3 has 14 amino acids. CDR3 sequence: CASSFSPGHTEAFF. CDR3 bases: TGTGCCAGCAGTTTCTCTCCCGGGCACACTGAAGCTTTCTTT.

The V gene is TRBV20-1, the J gene TRBJ1-5; D is perhaps TRBD1 (5 bases). Per the germline V gene, CDR1 is DFQATT and CDR2 is SNEGSKA (reference sequence). The CDR3 totals 15 residues. V lost 3 bases and J 0 bases, leaving 12 bases between the germline ends. This CDR3 reads CSASVSGHSNQPQHF. CDR3 in DNA: TGCAGTGCTAGTGTATCCGGACATAGCAATCAGCCCCAGCATTTT.

This CDR3 is CASSRNRGLTETQYF. The CDR3, as DNA: TGTGCCAGCAGCCGAAACAGGGGGCTAACGGAGACCCAGTACTTC. The rearrangement links TRBV7-2 to TRBJ2-5, with 9 bases fitting TRBD1. This CDR3 comprises 15 residues. The V and J ends lost 5 bases and 5 bases, in that order; junction bases with no gene match: 9. The germline gives CDR1 SGHTA, CDR2 FQGNSA.

This clonotype appeared many times. The chain has TRBV2 and TRBJ2-7; 9 bases are shared with TRBD1. The V and J ends lost 6 bases and 7 bases, in that order; junction bases with no gene match: 10. This CDR3 spans 14 amino acids. CDR1 is SNHLY and CDR2 is FYNNEI in the germline V gene. The DNA of the CDR3 is TGTGCCAGCAGAGTCGACAGGGGGTACGTGGAGCAGTACTTC. The encoded protein is CASRVDRGYVEQYF.

This clonotype was counted once. The rearrangement joins TRBV25-1 to TRBJ1-6; 8 positions match TRBD1. The CDR3 is 14 amino acids. Germline CDR1 is MGHDK and CDR2 is SYGVNS. V dropped 4 bases and J dropped 10; count of bases not matched to a gene: 6. The CDR3 DNA sequence: TGTGCCAGCAGTGCGGACAGGGCTACGTCACCCCTCCACTTT. Protein sequence: CASSADRATSPLHF.

The sample holds many counts of this clonotype. The chain couples TRBV7-9 to TRBJ1-2, with D uncertain. Germline-derived CDR1 and CDR2 are SEHNR and FQNEAQ (reference sequence). V was pared by 5 bases and J by 8 bases, with 15 bases between. CDR3 size: 13 residues. The chain's CDR3 is CASSLSPGGGYTF. Here the CDR3 DNA reads TGTGCCAGCAGCCTCTCGCCGGGCGGGGGCTACACCTTC.

At least ten counts were recorded for this clonotype. The chain couples TRBV3-1 to TRBJ1-2; 9 bases are shared with TRBD1. Trimming removed 4 bases from V and 3 bases from J; junction bases left unmatched: 3. From germline, CDR1 is LGHDT and CDR2 YNNKEL (reference sequence). This CDR3 spans 14 amino acids. CDR3 loop: CASSPGTGHYGYTF. CDR3 DNA sequence: TGTGCCAGCAGCCCCGGGACAGGGCACTATGGCTACACCTTC.

This clonotype was recorded at least ten times. The chain employs TRBV20-1 and TRBJ2-7; 7 nucleotides line up with TRBD1. Looked up from germline, CDR1 is DFQATT and CDR2 is SNEGSKA (reference sequence). The CDR3 runs to 16 residues. V shed 0 bases, J shed 3 bases, and the junction held 11 bases outside the gene matches. The CDR3 nucleotides read TGCAGTGCTAGAGATAGTAGGGGGACAGCCCACTACGAGCAGTACTTC. Encoded protein: CSARDSRGTAHYEQYF.

The gene calls are TRBV7-3 and TRBJ2-1; 8 nucleotides match TRBD1. The germline CDR1 and CDR2 sequences are SGHTA and FQGTGA. With 1 base clipped from V and 12 bases from J, the junction kept 5 bases outside the gene matches. CDR3 size: 13 residues. The CDR3 region has the DNA TGTGCCAGCAGCTTAAACCAGGGGGCAGTGCAGTTCTTC. Its translation is CASSLNQGAVQFF.

Only a few counts were recorded for this clonotype. V and J are TRBV5-7 and TRBJ1-1, with D tentatively TRBD1 (5 bases). TRBV5-7 is an open reading frame whose function is uncertain. Trimming took 4 bases from V and 1 from J, leaving 14 bases between them. The CDR3 loop spans 15 amino acids. The CDR3 reads CASSDSQEPNTEAFF. The CDR3 DNA reads as TGTGCCAGCAGCGACTCACAGGAGCCGAACACTGAAGCTTTCTTT.

This clonotype was detected ten times or more. The chain joins TRBV18 to TRBJ1-1; D unresolved. Germline V gene sequence: CDR1 KGHSH, CDR2 LQKENI. The V end lost 3 bases, the J end lost 1 base, and 6 bases lay between the germline ends. CDR3 length: 13 residues. The DNA for the CDR3 is TGTGCCAGCTCACCTACACCGAACACTGAAGCTTTCTTT. Translation gives CASSPTPNTEAFF.

This clonotype was counted at least ten times. The V gene is TRBV4-3, the J gene TRBJ2-1; 7 nucleotides line up with TRBD1. CDR1 and CDR2 (germline): LGHNA, YSLEER. This CDR3 comprises 16 residues. V lost 4 bases to trimming and J lost 9 bases; unmatched junction nucleotides: 15. CDR3 DNA sequence: TGCGCCAGCAGCCGGTATACAGGGGCCCGCGTGGCTGAGCAGTTCTTC. It encodes CASSRYTGARVAEQFF.

This rearrangement joins TRBV19 to TRBJ1-5; D is possibly TRBD1 (5 bases). Germline V gene lookup returns CDR1 LNHDA and CDR2 SQIVND (reference sequence). V was pared by 0 bases and J by 7 bases, with 13 bases between. The CDR3 totals 15 residues. The CDR3 nucleotides are TGTGCCAGTAGTATAGATCATTTCAGGGACCAGCCCCAGCATTTT. Translating gives CASSIDHFRDQPQHF. The full variable domain, with the rest looked up from reference TRBV19 and TRBJ1-5, is DGGITQSPKYLFRKEGQNVTLSCEQNLNHDAMYWYRQDPGQGLRLIYYSQIVNDFQKGDIAEGYSVSREKKESFPLTVTSAQKNPTAFYLCASSIDHFRDQPQHFGDGTRLSIL.

This clonotype showed up many times. V and J are TRBV12-3 or TRBV12-4 and TRBJ2-7; 7 bases fit TRBD2. The length of the CDR3 is 14 residues. With V trimmed by 6 bases and J by 5 bases, 10 bases remained unmatched. The CDR3, as DNA: TGTGCCAGCAGCCCCACGGGGGGTGCGAACGAGCAGTACTTC. The encoded protein is CASSPTGGANEQYF.

This clonotype has a count of ten or more. This sequence joins TRBV11-3 and TRBJ2-3; D ambiguous. The germline V gene has CDR1 SGHNT and CDR2 YENEEA. Trimming shortened V by 0 bases and J by 4 bases, and 8 bases separated the two germline ends. The CDR3 runs to 14 residues. The CDR3 here is CASSLDRVADTQYF. The CDR3 nucleotides are TGTGCCAGCAGCTTAGATCGCGTTGCAGATACGCAGTATTTT.

This clonotype has at least ten counts. The genes are TRBV3-1 and TRBJ1-5, with 9 bases identical to TRBD1. V dropped 3 bases and J dropped 6; count of bases not matched to a gene: 0. The length of the CDR3 is 13 residues. Germline loops: CDR1 LGHDT, CDR2 YNNKEL (reference sequence). The DNA for the CDR3 is TGTGCCAGCAGCCAGGACAGGGGTCAGCCCCAGCATTTT. This encodes CASSQDRGQPQHF. Drawing the rest from reference TRBV3-1 and TRBJ1-5, the complete variable domain is DTAVSQTPKYLVTQMGNDKSIKCEQNLGHDTMYWYKQDSKKFLKIMFSYNNKELIINETVPNRFSPKSPDKAHLNLHINSLELGDSAVYFCASSQDRGQPQHFGDGTRLSIL.

At least ten counts were recorded for this clonotype. One junction end disagrees with the germline gene, perhaps due to a read error. The gene calls are TRBV7-7 and TRBJ2-1, with 10 bases fitting TRBD1. Germline V gene lookup returns CDR1 SSHAT and CDR2 FNYEAQ (reference sequence). The CDR3 is made up of 15 amino acids. CDR3 loop: CASSSGTGAINEQFF. CDR3 in DNA: TGTGCTAGCAGCTCCGGGACAGGGGCAATAAATGAGCAGTTCTTC. The entire variable domain, with the rest obtained from reference TRBV7-7 and TRBJ2-1, is as follows: GAGVSQSPRYKVTKRGQDVTLRCDPISSHATLYWYQQALGQGPEFLTYFNYEAQPDKSGLPSDRFSAERPEGSISTLTIQRTEQRDSAMYRCASSSGTGAINEQFFGPGTRLTVL.

This clonotype was counted at least ten times. V and J are TRBV7-2 and TRBJ1-2; 7 bases fit TRBD1. This CDR3 contains 12 residues. V lost 8 bases, J lost 4 bases, and 4 bases stayed unmatched. Germline assignment: CDR1 SGHTA and CDR2 FQGNSA. The CDR3 region has the DNA TGTGCCAGCTCCCGGGACAGCTATGGCTACACCTTC. It codes for CASSRDSYGYTF.

A word on this clonotype: A much larger clone differs by one base, so this may be a read error. This sequence joins TRBV20-1 and TRBJ2-7; 9 bases map to TRBD2. The last part of the DNA fits TRBJ2-1 better; the J call may be wrong. Germline V CDR1 and CDR2: DFQATT, SNEGSKA (reference sequence). The CDR3 runs to 14 residues. In DNA form, the CDR3 reads TGCAGTGCTAGAGAGCTAGCGGGGACCTACGAGCAGTTCTTC. Translation: CSARELAGTYEQFF.

This CDR3 reads CASSTQRGDEQFF. The DNA for the CDR3 is TGTGCCAGTAGTACTCAGCGGGGCGATGAGCAGTTCTTC. The chain links TRBV19 to TRBJ2-1, with 7 bases identical to TRBD2. Germline CDR1 and CDR2: LNHDA and SQIVND (reference sequence). J was trimmed by 8 bases and V by 4 bases; bases with no gene match: 5. CDR3 size: 13 residues.